This T cell receptor (beta chain) was observed in a study of CD8 T cells in ankylosing spondylitis. This CDR3 comprises 16 residues. Trimming took 0 bases from V and 4 from J, leaving 14 bases between them. Germline V gives CDR1 ENHRY, CDR2 SYGVKD. Preparation of TCR beta libraries was done by quantitative 5'-RACE with molecular barcodes. TCRdb independently ran MiXCR on the 5' RACE reads; one entry per CDR3 protein. The table has about 160,000 distinct CDR3 sequences, approximately 16% seen once. Study results and caveats: In synovial fluid and blood from reactive arthritis, some motif variants were previously reported.

This clonotype was seen a few times. Its specificity is not known. The chain couples TRBV10-3 to TRBJ2-3, with a possible D match to TRBD1 (6 bases). The sequenced sample was blood, either unsorted or a sorted T cell fraction (not recorded which). The TCR was taken from a male donor with ankylosing spondylitis or in good health (not recorded which). Here the CDR3 DNA reads TGTGCCATCAGTGAGTCATCGGGCAGGGGCGCAGATACGCAGTATTTT. Translating gives CAISESSGRGADTQYF.